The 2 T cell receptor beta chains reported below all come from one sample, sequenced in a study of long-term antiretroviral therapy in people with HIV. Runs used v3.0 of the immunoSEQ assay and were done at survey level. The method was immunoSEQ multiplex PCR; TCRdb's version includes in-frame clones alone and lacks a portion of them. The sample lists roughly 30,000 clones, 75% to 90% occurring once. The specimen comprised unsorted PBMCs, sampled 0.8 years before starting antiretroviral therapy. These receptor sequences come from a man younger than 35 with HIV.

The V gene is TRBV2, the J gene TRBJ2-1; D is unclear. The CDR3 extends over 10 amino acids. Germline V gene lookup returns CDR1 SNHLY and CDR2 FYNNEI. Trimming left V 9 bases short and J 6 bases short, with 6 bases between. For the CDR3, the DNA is TGTGCCAGTCATTCCAATGAGCAGTTCTTC. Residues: CASHSNEQFF.

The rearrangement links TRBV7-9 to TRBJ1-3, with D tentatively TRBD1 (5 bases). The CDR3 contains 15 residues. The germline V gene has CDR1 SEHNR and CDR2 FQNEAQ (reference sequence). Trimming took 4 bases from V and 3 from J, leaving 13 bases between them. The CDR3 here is CASSSKKDIGNTIYF. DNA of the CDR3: TGTGCCAGCAGCTCCAAGAAGGACATTGGAAACACCATATATTTT.